The rows below give T cell receptor beta chains drawn from one sample of a study of cytomegalovirus exposure and HLA in healthy donors. Clones were read by immunoSEQ multiplex PCR, and TCRdb kept only the in-frame ones, dropping some. The data hold 240,000 or so clones, with over 80% observed a single time. The sequenced sample consisted of PBMCs. The receptors here all came from a woman in her thirties or forties in good health and CMV-seropositive. Each CDR3 is given with its conserved first and last residue. The D gene is left open where the match is weak. For some rows the clone size is stated as once, few or many, or as a class when expanded; others skip it.

abundance	d_gene	v_gene	j_gene	CDR3nt	CDR3aa
NA	TRBD2	TRBV11-1	TRBJ2-1	TGTGCCAGCAGCCCCACGGGACTAGCGGGATACAATGAGCAGTTCTTC	CASSPTGLAGYNEQFF
NA	NA	TRBV2	TRBJ1-4	TGTGCCAGCTACCGCGAGCCAACTAATGAAAAACTGTTTTTT	CASYREPTNEKLFF
NA	TRBD1	TRBV27	TRBJ1-2	TGTGCCAGCAGTGCGAACAGGGGGCTGAGTGGCTACACCTTC	CASSANRGLSGYTF
once	TRBD2	TRBV6-1	TRBJ2-1	TGTGCCAGCATCTCTCCGGGACTAACTTACAATGAGCAGTTCTTC	CASISPGLTYNEQFF
once	TRBD2	TRBV27	TRBJ2-7	TGTGCCAGCAGCCAGGGGACTAGTGAGCAGTACTTC	CASSQGTSEQYF
few	NA	TRBV10-3	TRBJ2-7	TGTGCCTCTCGGAGGGACCCTTTCTCCGACGAGCAGTACTTC	CASRRDPFSDEQYF
few	TRBD2	TRBV19	TRBJ2-3	TGTGCCAGTCGTCTAGCGGGGGGAGGGGGCACAGATACGCAGTATTTT	CASRLAGGGGTDTQYF
NA	TRBD1	TRBV19	TRBJ2-5	TGTGCCAGTAGTGAAGGGGGCGCGGAGACCCAGTACTTC	CASSEGGAETQYF
NA	NA	TRBV9	TRBJ1-2	TGTGCCAGCAGCGCCTATCATGATACGGGCTATGGCTACACCTTC	CASSAYHDTGYGYTF
NA	NA	TRBV6-5	TRBJ2-1	TGTGCCAGCAGTTGGGGCAGAACCTACAATGAGCAGTTCTTC	CASSWGRTYNEQFF
NA	NA	TRBV6-1	TRBJ2-3	TGTGCCAGCAGTGATAGCCCAGATACGCAGTATTTT	CASSDSPDTQYF
few	TRBD2	TRBV18	TRBJ2-1	TGTGCCAGCTCTCGCGCGGGGCGGGAGGGAGAGCAGTTCTTC	CASSRAGREGEQFF
NA	TRBD1	TRBV6-6	TRBJ1-2	TGTGCCAGCAGCCCCCGGGGCGACAGGGATGACTATGGCTACACCTTC	CASSPRGDRDDYGYTF
NA	NA	TRBV12-2	TRBJ2-3	TGTGCAAGTCGCTTAAGACTAGCGGGGGCCTTGCCCCGCACAGATACGCAGTATTTT	CASRLRLAGALPRTDTQYF
NA	TRBD1	TRBV5-6	TRBJ1-2	TGTGCCAGCAGCTTGGGGACAGGGGTTGGCGGCTACACCTTC	CASSLGTGVGGYTF
once	TRBD1	TRBV27	TRBJ1-3	TGTGCCAGCAGGCCGGGACAGGGGATCCGGGGGACGGGAAACACCATATATTTT	CASRPGQGIRGTGNTIYF
NA	NA	TRBV7-8	TRBJ2-7	TGTGCCAGCAGCTTAACTGCGTACTCTGCGGGCTACGAGCAGTACTTC	CASSLTAYSAGYEQYF
NA	NA	TRBV9	TRBJ2-1	TGTGCCAGCGGGAACAGGGTCGAGCAGTTCTTC	CASGNRVEQFF
NA	TRBD1	TRBV7-3	TRBJ2-3	TGTGCCAGCAGCCTCGGGACAGCCCCCACAGATACGCAGTATTTT	CASSLGTAPTDTQYF
NA	NA	TRBV7-9	TRBJ2-1	TGTGCCAGCAGCAAAGACCCACCACTATGGAACGGGCAGTTCTTC	CASSKDPPLWNGQFF
once	NA	TRBV11-1	TRBJ2-3	TGTGCCAGCAGCTTAGGGCGGGCAGGGAGGACAGATACGCAGTATTTT	CASSLGRAGRTDTQYF
NA	TRBD1	TRBV11-2	TRBJ2-1	TGTGCCAGCAGCTCGAGACAGGGGGCGATTAAAAAGCAGTTCTTC	CASSSRQGAIKKQFF
NA	NA	TRBV10-3	TRBJ1-2	TGTGCCATCAGTACAGGGAATGGCTACACCTTC	CAISTGNGYTF
NA	TRBD2	TRBV7-2	TRBJ2-7	TGTGCCAGCAGCTTAGAGGTAGCGGGGGGCTACGAGCAGTACTTC	CASSLEVAGGYEQYF
few	NA	TRBV9	TRBJ1-4	TGTGCCAGCAGCGTAGCTGGGGCAAATGAAAAACTGTTTTTT	CASSVAGANEKLFF
NA	NA	TRBV6-6	TRBJ1-6	TGTGCCAGCAGCCAGGGGCTACAGGGTTCCTCACCCCTCCACTTT	CASSQGLQGSSPLHF
NA	TRBD1	TRBV7-3	TRBJ1-6	TGTGCCAGCAGCTTAGCCGGGACAGGGACTTCACCCCTCCACTTT	CASSLAGTGTSPLHF
NA	NA	TRBV30	TRBJ2-3	TGTGCCTGGAGCAGGGTTATGCGCACAGATACGCAGTATTTT	CAWSRVMRTDTQYF
NA	NA	TRBV5-1	TRBJ2-7	TGCGCCAGCAGCTTGGACCGGAGCTCCTACGAGCAGTACTTC	CASSLDRSSYEQYF